This T cell receptor beta chain was sequenced for a study of PD-L1 blockade in urothelial cancer. Study as a whole: In terms of prior chemotherapy, patients had received 0 to 3 regimens.

The CDR3 runs to 9 residues. This clone was picked up a small number of times. Antigen specificity is unknown. Findings and caveats of the study: Lower than median blood TCR clonality before treatment predicted better survival.

Synthetic TCR analog templates were spiked into each PCR. Assay used: immunoSEQ multiplex PCR; TCRdb lists only in-frame clones, some missing. The repertoire holds tens of thousands of clones, with more than 75% as singletons. This TCR was sampled from a man aged 70 or older with urothelial cancer. The rearrangement uses TRBV1 and TRBJ2-1; the table calls TRBD2, which could not be checked here. TRBV1 is deemed a pseudogene. The sample here was PBMCs, taken around atezolizumab (anti-PD-L1) treatment. The CDR3 DNA is TGCACTCAGCGGAATGAGCAGTTCTTC. As protein: CTQRNEQFF.